Presented here are 3 T cell receptor beta chains from one specimen sequenced in a study of blood T cell repertoires in COVID-19. Libraries were prepared by immunoSEQ multiplex PCR; TCRdb keeps only in-frame clonotypes and omits some of them. The repertoire has around 200,000 clones, roughly 85% of them found once; the top ten carry about 2.7%. The sample taken for sequencing was peripheral blood. The receptors here all came from a middle-aged woman with active or convalescent COVID-19.

This rearrangement joins TRBV18 to TRBJ2-7, with TRBD1 identical over 10 bases. This CDR3 region has 14 residues. Germline CDR1 KGHSH, CDR2 LQKENI. The V segment lost 6 bases and the J segment 6 bases; nucleotides outside the gene matches: 8. The CDR3 DNA reads as TGTGCCAGCTCCCCGGGACAGGGGCCGGGCGAGCAGTACTTC. It encodes CASSPGQGPGEQYF. The full variable domain, completed using reference TRBV18 and TRBJ2-7, is NAGVMQNPRHLVRRRGQEARLRCSPMKGHSHVYWYRQLPEEGLKFMVYLQKENIIDESGMPKERFSAEFPKEGPSILRIQQVVRGDSAAYFCASSPGQGPGEQYFGPGTRLTVT.

This clone is a singleton in its sample. The V call is TRBV28, the J call TRBJ1-4; 8 positions match TRBD1. The J segment lost 1 base and the V segment lost 5 bases, leaving 9 bases of the junction unmatched. This CDR3 spans 17 amino acids. Germline CDR1 reads MDHEN; CDR2 reads SYDVKM. This CDR3 reads CASSQTGQVLTNEKLFF. CDR3 bases: TGTGCCAGCAGTCAAACGGGACAGGTGCTAACTAATGAAAAACTGTTTTTT.

The V gene is TRBV28, the J gene TRBJ1-2; TRBD1 agrees at 9 bases. Trimming removed 4 bases from V and 5 bases from J; junction bases left unmatched: 17. The CDR3 totals 18 residues. The germline V gene has CDR1 MDHEN and CDR2 SYDVKM. The CDR3 spells CASSYPLLDRGYDYGYTF. As DNA, the CDR3 is TGTGCCAGCAGTTACCCCCTCCTGGACAGGGGCTATGATTATGGCTACACCTTC.